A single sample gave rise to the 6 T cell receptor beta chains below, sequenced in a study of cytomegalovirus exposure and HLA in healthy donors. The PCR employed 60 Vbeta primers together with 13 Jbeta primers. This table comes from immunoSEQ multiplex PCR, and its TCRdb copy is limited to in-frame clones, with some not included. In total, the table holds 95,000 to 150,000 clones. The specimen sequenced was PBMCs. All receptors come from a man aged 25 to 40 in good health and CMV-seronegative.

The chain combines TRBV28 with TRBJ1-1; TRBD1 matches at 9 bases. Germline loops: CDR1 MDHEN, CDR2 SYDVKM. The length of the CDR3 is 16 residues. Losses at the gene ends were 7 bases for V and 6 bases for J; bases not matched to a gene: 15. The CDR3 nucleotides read TGTGCCAGCACCCCCATGTGGGACAGGGAATTGTCTGAAGCTTTCTTT. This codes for CASTPMWDRELSEAFF.

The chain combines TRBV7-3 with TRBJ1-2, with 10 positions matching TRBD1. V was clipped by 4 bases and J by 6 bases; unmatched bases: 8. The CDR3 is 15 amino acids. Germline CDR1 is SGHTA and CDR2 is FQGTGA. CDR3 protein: CASSSEPGTGDGYTF. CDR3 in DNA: TGTGCCAGCAGCTCAGAGCCAGGGACAGGGGATGGCTACACCTTC.

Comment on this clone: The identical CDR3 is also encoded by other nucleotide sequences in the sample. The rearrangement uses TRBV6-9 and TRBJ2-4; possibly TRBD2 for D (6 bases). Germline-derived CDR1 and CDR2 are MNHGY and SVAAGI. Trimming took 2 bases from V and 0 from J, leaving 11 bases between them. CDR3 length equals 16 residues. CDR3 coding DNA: TGTGCCAGCAGTTATCGGGGACTTTTAGCCAAAAACATTCAGTACTTC. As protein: CASSYRGLLAKNIQYF.

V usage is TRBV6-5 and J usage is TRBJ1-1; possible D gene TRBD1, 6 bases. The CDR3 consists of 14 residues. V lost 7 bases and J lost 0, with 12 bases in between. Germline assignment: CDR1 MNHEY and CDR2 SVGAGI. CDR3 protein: CASNQDRMNTEAFF. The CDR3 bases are TGTGCCAGCAACCAGGACAGAATGAACACTGAAGCTTTCTTT.

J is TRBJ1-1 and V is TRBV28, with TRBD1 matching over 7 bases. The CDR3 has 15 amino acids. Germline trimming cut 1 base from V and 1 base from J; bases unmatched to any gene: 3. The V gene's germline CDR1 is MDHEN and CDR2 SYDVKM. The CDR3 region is CASSLFRDRNTEAFF. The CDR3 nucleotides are TGTGCCAGCAGTTTATTCCGGGACAGGAACACTGAAGCTTTCTTT.

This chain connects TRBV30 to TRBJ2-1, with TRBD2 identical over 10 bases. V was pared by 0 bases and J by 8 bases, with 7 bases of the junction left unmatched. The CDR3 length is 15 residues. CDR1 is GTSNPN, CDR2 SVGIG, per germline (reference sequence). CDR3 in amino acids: CAWSVGLAESDEQFF. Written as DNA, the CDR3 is TGTGCCTGGAGTGTTGGACTAGCGGAGAGCGATGAGCAGTTCTTC.